These 2 T cell receptor beta chains were sequenced from one sample in a study of blood T cell repertoires in COVID-19. Only in-frame clones appear in the TCRdb table, and some are missing; sequencing was by immunoSEQ multiplex PCR. In the table there are some 99,000 clones, around 75% of which are singletons. Sequenced material: peripheral blood. The receptors here all came from a man aged 65 to 79 with acute or convalescent COVID-19.

V is TRBV2 and J is TRBJ2-5; weak D call: TRBD1 (6 bases). Trimming left V 3 bases short and J 4 bases short, with 9 bases between. Per germline, CDR1 SNHLY and CDR2 FYNNEI. CDR3 length: 13 amino acids. As DNA, the CDR3 is TGTGCCAGCAGTGATCAGGGGAGAGAGACCCAGTACTTC. Protein: CASSDQGRETQYF.

The chain couples TRBV10-3 to TRBJ2-6, with 14 nucleotides matching TRBD2. The CDR3 spans 20 residues. Per the germline V gene, CDR1 is ENHRY and CDR2 is SYGVKD. Germline trimming cut 8 bases from V and 0 bases from J; bases unmatched to any gene: 12. The CDR3 coding sequence is TGTGCCATCGACCCGGGGACTAGCGGGAGTAGGGGCTCTGGGGCCAACGTCCTGACTTTC. This codes for CAIDPGTSGSRGSGANVLTF.